Listed here are 8 T cell receptor beta chains from one sample, sequenced in a study of PD-1 blockade in classical Hodgkin lymphoma. Produced via immunoSEQ multiplex PCR; TCRdb's table is partial and in-frame only. Seen here are more than 25,000 clones, around 70% observed once, and the top ten hold 20% to 30%. Each and every patient relapsed after autologous stem cell transplantation, and patients got differing brentuximab vedotin exposure. Here the sequenced sample was peripheral blood mononuclear cells (PBMCs), taken before the second cycle of nivolumab. The receptors stem from a human donor with classical Hodgkin lymphoma.

This rearrangement joins TRBV7-2 to TRBJ1-1, with 8 bases that match TRBD1. The CDR3 runs to 15 residues. Trimming at V came to 1 base and at J to 3 bases, leaving 4 bases not matched to a gene. The V gene's germline CDR1 is SGHTA and CDR2 FQGNSA. Here the CDR3 DNA reads TGTGCCAGCAGCTTAGTTCCAGGGGGCTACACTGAAGCTTTCTTT. This gives the protein CASSLVPGGYTEAFF. The whole variable domain, remainder taken from reference TRBV7-2 and TRBJ1-1, is GAGVSQSPSNKVTEKGKDVELRCDPISGHTALYWYRQSLGQGLEFLIYFQGNSAPDKSGLPSDRFSAERTGGSVSTLTIQRTQQEDSAVYLCASSLVPGGYTEAFFGQGTRLTVV.

This rearrangement joins TRBV5-6 to TRBJ2-5; D is possibly TRBD2 (6 bases). There are 15 residues in the CDR3. Germline-derived CDR1 and CDR2 are SGHDT and YYEEEE. The V and J ends lost 1 base and 1 base respectively, with 11 bases between them. CDR3 in DNA: TGTGCCAGCAGCTTGTGGGGGGTCCCCCAAGAGACCCAGTACTTC. Translating it yields CASSLWGVPQETQYF.

In this sample, this clone turned up once. V gene TRBV4-3 combines with J gene TRBJ1-3; D is uncertain. Trimming stripped 3 bases from V and 1 base from J, with 13 bases between. CDR1 LGHNA and CDR2 YSLEER come from the germline V gene. The CDR3 spans 16 residues. The CDR3 loop reads CASSQASHSSGNTIYF. CDR3 nucleotide sequence: TGCGCCAGCAGCCAGGCCTCGCACAGTTCTGGAAACACCATATATTTT.

The J gene is TRBJ1-1, the V gene TRBV9; maybe TRBD1 (6 bases). The V gene's germline CDR1 is SGDLS and CDR2 YYNGEE. The CDR3 sequence is 13 residues long. Trimming shortened V by 3 bases and J by 3 bases, and 9 bases separated the two germline ends. The CDR3 protein is CASSAHRDTEAFF. The CDR3 DNA follows: TGTGCCAGCAGCGCCCACAGGGACACTGAAGCTTTCTTT.

The chain joins TRBV6-5 to TRBJ2-7; 9 bases fit TRBD1. The CDR3 is 14 residues long. Germline trimming cut 7 bases from V and 6 bases from J; bases unmatched to any gene: 10. Germline loops: CDR1 MNHEY, CDR2 SVGAGI. The CDR3 sequence is CASTPTGGAAEQYF. CDR3 coding DNA: TGTGCCAGCACCCCAACAGGGGGCGCGGCCGAGCAGTACTTC.

V usage is TRBV6-6 and J usage is TRBJ2-1; possibly TRBD1 for D (6 bases). Deletions cut 2 bases from V and 7 bases from J, with 12 bases between. The CDR3 extends over 14 amino acids. CDR1 is MNHNY, CDR2 SVGAGI, per germline (reference sequence). The CDR3 here is CASSYGTSLNEQFF. In DNA form, the CDR3 reads TGTGCCAGCAGTTACGGGACAAGTCTGAATGAGCAGTTCTTC.

The chain uses TRBV9 and TRBJ1-5, with 9 bases that match TRBD1. The length of the CDR3 is 15 residues. Germline V CDR1 and CDR2: SGDLS, YYNGEE. Trimming took 4 bases from V and 6 from J; bases not matched to a gene: 8. The CDR3 bases are TGTGCCAGCAGCCCCGGGACAGGGACCAGTCAGCCCCAGCATTTT. Amino acid sequence: CASSPGTGTSQPQHF.

V usage is TRBV19 and J usage is TRBJ1-4, with D hard to call. CDR1 is LNHDA and CDR2 is SQIVND in the germline V gene (reference sequence). This CDR3 region has 15 residues. V was shortened by 5 bases and J by 1 base, with 11 bases between the two germline ends. The CDR3 here is CASSVSKGTNEKLFF. The CDR3 DNA reads as TGTGCCAGTAGTGTATCAAAGGGAACTAATGAAAAACTGTTTTTT.